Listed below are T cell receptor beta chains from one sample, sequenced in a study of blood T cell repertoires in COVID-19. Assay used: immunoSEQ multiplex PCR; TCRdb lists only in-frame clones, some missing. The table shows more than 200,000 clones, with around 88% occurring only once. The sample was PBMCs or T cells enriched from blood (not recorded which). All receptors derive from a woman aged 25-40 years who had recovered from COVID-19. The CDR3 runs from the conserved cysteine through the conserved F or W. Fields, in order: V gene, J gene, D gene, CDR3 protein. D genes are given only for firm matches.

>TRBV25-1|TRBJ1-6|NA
CASSGQGLYNSPLHF
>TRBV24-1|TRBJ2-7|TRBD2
CATSASGGDPSYEQYF
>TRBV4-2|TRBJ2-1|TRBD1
CASSQGGTGAYNEQFF
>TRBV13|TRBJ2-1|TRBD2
CASSSLRVAGALIYNEQFF
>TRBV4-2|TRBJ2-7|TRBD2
CASSQVLERDHYEQYF
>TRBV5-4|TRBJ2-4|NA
CASSFGGPGMNIQYF
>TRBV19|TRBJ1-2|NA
CASSIADTSPRRYGYTF
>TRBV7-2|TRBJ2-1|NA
CASSLTRQYHNEQFF
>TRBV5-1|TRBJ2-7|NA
CASSLGHGDNYEQYF
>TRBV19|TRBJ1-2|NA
CASSINSRGNYGYTF
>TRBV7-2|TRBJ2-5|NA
CASSLAGVTQYF
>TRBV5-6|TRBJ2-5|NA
CASSLAQRNSKETQYF
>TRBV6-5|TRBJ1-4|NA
CASSPRQASNEKLFF
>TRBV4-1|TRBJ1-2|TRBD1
CASSQGGTGGLRGYTF
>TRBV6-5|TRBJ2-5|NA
CASSYSFSGETQYF
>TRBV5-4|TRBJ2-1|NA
CASSLGLKYNEQFF
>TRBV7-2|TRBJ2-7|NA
CASSAYASSYEQYF
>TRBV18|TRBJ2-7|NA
CASSPGDYEQYF
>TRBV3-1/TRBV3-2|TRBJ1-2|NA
CASSTSSQGSRYGYTF
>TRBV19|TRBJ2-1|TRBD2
CASSLLAGEAGEQFF
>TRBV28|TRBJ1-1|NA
CASTWGGGDTEAFF
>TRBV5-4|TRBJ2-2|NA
CASSLGAGPNTGELFF
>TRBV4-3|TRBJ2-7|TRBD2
CASSQQAASGGTYEQYF
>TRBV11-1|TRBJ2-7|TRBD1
CASGDRDRGFREQYF
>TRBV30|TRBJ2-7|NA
CAWSSLSTGLLYEQYF
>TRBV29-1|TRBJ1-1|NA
CSVEGLDRNTEAFF
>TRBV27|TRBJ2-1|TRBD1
CASNLDRGRFNEQFF
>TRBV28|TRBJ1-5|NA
CASRNGQLSNQPQHF
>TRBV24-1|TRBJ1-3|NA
CADHFRDISSGNTIYF
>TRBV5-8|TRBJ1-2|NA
CASSIHRSGGYGYTF
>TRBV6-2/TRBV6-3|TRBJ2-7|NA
CASSFDSFEGGYEQYF
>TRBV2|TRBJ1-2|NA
CASSERREGYGYTF
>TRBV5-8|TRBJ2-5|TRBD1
CASSLAGPDRVETQYF
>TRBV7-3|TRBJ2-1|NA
CASSHFQISSYNEQFF
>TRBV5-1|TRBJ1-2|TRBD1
CASSRQAPGQGMENYGYTF
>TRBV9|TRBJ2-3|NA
CASSVKERRTDTQYF
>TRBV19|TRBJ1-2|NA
CASKGDGNSYGYTF
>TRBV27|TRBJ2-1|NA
CASSPRTRGNEQFF
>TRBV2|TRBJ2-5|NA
CASLLNGETQYF
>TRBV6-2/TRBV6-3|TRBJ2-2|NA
CASSRSSYTGELFF
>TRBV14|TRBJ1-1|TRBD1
CASSSRDRGVWTEAFF
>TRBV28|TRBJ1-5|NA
CASTPFPPHSSNQPQHF
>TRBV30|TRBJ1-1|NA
CAWSVHQNTEAFF
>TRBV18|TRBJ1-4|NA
CASSPEGGNEKLFF
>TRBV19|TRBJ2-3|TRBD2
CASSPGSLAGNTQYF
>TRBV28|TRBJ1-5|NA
CASRELTQDSNQPQHF